This TCR beta chain emerged from a study of persistence of HIV-infected CD4 T cells. Study-level points and caveats: Antigen-responding cells were enriched for degenerate expanded CDR3beta sequences.

This clone was found a few times. Its target is unknown. The immunoSEQ assay was version 4, run in survey mode. The protocol was immunoSEQ multiplex PCR, while the TCRdb copy is restricted to in-frame clones and leaves out a portion. The profile covers 50,000 to 65,000 clones, with about four fifths appearing a single time and under 2% taken by the ten largest. The germline CDR1 and CDR2 sequences are SGHVS and FQNEAQ. This CDR3 spans 16 amino acids. Trimming removed 3 bases at V and 0 bases at J, with 13 bases between. An overlapping HIV-1 Gag peptide pool stimulated these cells at about 0.91 ug/peptide/mL. CD40L/CD69 double-negative CD45RO-high memory CD4+ T cells were collected. CD4+ T cell counts exceeded 400 cells/uL; CMV serology was positive. For roughly 19 hours, CD8-depleted PBMCs received anti-CD28/CD49d costimulation, a CD40-blocking antibody and enfuvirtide.

The chain recombines TRBV7-8 with TRBJ2-3; tentative D call: TRBD1 (6 bases). The sequences come from CD4+ T cells sorted from PBMCs after roughly 18-hour stimulation, collected from a patient who received antiretroviral therapy. The source of this sequence is an adult man with HIV who was CMV-seropositive. The CDR3 sequence is CASSFGQTISTDTQYF. DNA for the CDR3: TGTGCCAGCAGCTTCGGACAGACCATTAGCACAGATACGCAGTATTTT.